This record concerns one TCR beta chain sequence. The antigen remains undetermined. The data derive from a study of blood T cells in healthy people across ages. General study points: Not knowing donor CMV status may have confounded expanded clonotype changes. The unsorted PBMCs prevented any conclusive comparison of naive versus antigen-experienced cells. Age showed a roughly linear inverse relationship with TCR beta diversity per million T cells.

Trimming took off 3 bases at V and 4 bases at J, with 12 bases between the two ends. The CDR3 totals 13 residues. Germline V lookup: CDR1 GTSNPN, CDR2 SVGIG (reference sequence). A second roughly 6 to 11 cycle PCR used barcoded and J-beta primers. MiXCR, applied by TCRdb to the 5' RACE reads, yields one record per CDR3 protein. The profile shows 600,000 or so distinct CDR3 sequences, approximately 30% of them singletons. This chain uses TRBV30 with TRBJ1-2; tentative D call: TRBD1 (6 bases). This clonotype was sampled from an elderly woman in good health. Source material: blood. This CDR3 is CAWSAGDCYGYTF. DNA of the CDR3: TGTGCCTGGAGCGCAGGGGATTGCTATGGCTACACCTTC.